The 13 T cell receptor beta chains listed next were all sequenced from one sample in a study of T cells in Graves' hyperthyroidism and ophthalmopathy. RNA transcripts yielded amplified TCR beta CDR3 regions. When the TCR CDR3 underwent first-round RT-PCR, the HTBI primer set was used. Via MiXCR, TCRdb re-called the multiplex PCR reads, giving one row per CDR3 protein. The sample lists about 520,000 distinct CDR3 sequences, around 22% occurring once. Sequencing was done on a sample of blood. These receptors were obtained from a woman younger than 45 with Graves' ophthalmopathy.

This clonotype came up many times. The chain is built from TRBV7-8 and TRBJ2-2; the D gene is possibly TRBD2 (5 bases). V gave up 3 bases and J gave up 1 base, with 6 bases separating them. The CDR3 contains 14 residues. Germline CDR1 and CDR2: SGHVS and FQNEAQ. The DNA for the CDR3 is TGTGCCAGCAGCTTGCGGGTGAACACCGGGGAGCTGTTTTTT. This sequence encodes CASSLRVNTGELFF.

To note about this clonotype: A read error may explain this, as a much larger clone is one base away. J is TRBJ2-7 and V is TRBV29-1; D may be TRBD1 or TRBD2 (6 bases each). The ends were cut back, 7 bases at V and 9 bases at J, with 16 bases in the middle. CDR1 is SQVTM and CDR2 is ANQGSEA in the germline V gene. The CDR3 extends over 11 amino acids. CDR3 region: CSAKTRGGQYF. DNA for the CDR3: TGCAGCGCGAAGACCAGGGGAGGGCAGTACTTC.

This clonotype showed up many times. This rearrangement joins TRBV20-1 to TRBJ2-7; tentatively, D is TRBD1 (5 bases). This CDR3 is built from 14 residues. Trimming removed 4 bases at V and 2 bases at J, with 15 bases between. CDR1 is DFQATT, CDR2 SNEGSKA, per germline (reference sequence). CDR3: CSAKGPASTYEQYF. CDR3 DNA: TGCAGTGCTAAGGGGCCAGCCTCCACCTACGAGCAGTACTTC.

The chain carries TRBV15 and TRBJ2-6, with no clear D. The CDR3 sequence is 17 residues long. Germline assignment: CDR1 LNHNV and CDR2 YYDKDF (reference sequence). Trimming cost V 2 bases and J 0 bases, with 11 bases left between them. The chain's CDR3 is CATSRLQMSSGANVLTF. The CDR3 DNA reads TGTGCCACCAGCAGACTGCAAATGAGCTCTGGGGCCAACGTCCTGACTTTC.

In this sample, this clonotype turned up many times. The chain is built from TRBV6-2 or TRBV6-3 and TRBJ1-5, with a tentative D call TRBD1 (6 bases). CDR3 length: 14 amino acids. Germline CDR1 is MNHEY and CDR2 is SVGEGT. The V end lost 2 bases, the J end lost 7 bases, and 12 bases lay between the germline ends. The CDR3: CASSYTSGVQPQHF. The CDR3 DNA sequence: TGTGCCAGCAGTTACACCTCAGGGGTCCAGCCCCAGCATTTT.

This clonotype was counted at least ten times. The rearrangement uses TRBV20-1 and TRBJ1-5; TRBD1 matches at 7 bases. Germline V lookup: CDR1 DFQATT, CDR2 SNEGSKA (reference sequence). The CDR3 length is 16 residues. Trimming at V came to 0 bases and at J to 7 bases, leaving 12 bases not matched to a gene. CDR3 DNA sequence: TGCAGTGCTAGAGATGTTAGAGCAGGGGGTGACCAGCCCCAGCATTTT. Amino acids: CSARDVRAGGDQPQHF.

This clonotype was counted ten times or more. The chain links TRBV24-1 to TRBJ1-5, with D tentatively TRBD1 (5 bases). Germline V gene data show CDR1 as KGHDR and CDR2 as SFDVKD. V lost 3 bases and J 0 bases, leaving 14 bases between the germline ends. The CDR3 covers 17 residues. CDR3 protein: CATSDPSTEDSNQPQHF. The DNA of the CDR3 is TGTGCCACCAGTGATCCATCGACAGAAGATAGCAATCAGCCCCAGCATTTT.

Ten or more counts support this clonotype. This chain uses TRBV13 with TRBJ1-1, with D perhaps TRBD1 (6 bases). Trimming took 4 bases from V and 11 from J, leaving 14 bases between them. Germline CDR1 is PRHDT and CDR2 is FYEKMQ (reference sequence). CDR3 length equals 12 residues. CDR3 in amino acids: CASSSRGPNAFF. CDR3 in DNA: TGTGCCAGCAGCTCCAGGGGCCCAAACGCTTTCTTT.

This clonotype was found many times. The chain uses TRBV6-1 and TRBJ2-2; 12 bases agree with TRBD2. J lost 4 bases, V lost 2 bases, and 5 bases had no gene match. This CDR3 region has 17 residues. The germline gives CDR1 MNHNS, CDR2 SASEGT. The CDR3 loop reads CASSERLAGAPTGELFF. Here the CDR3 DNA reads TGTGCCAGCAGTGAAAGACTAGCGGGGGCCCCCACCGGGGAGCTGTTTTTT.

This clonotype has ten or more counts. This sequence joins TRBV19 and TRBJ2-2, with a weak D call TRBD1 (6 bases). Germline V gene lookup returns CDR1 LNHDA and CDR2 SQIVND (reference sequence). CDR3 length: 18 amino acids. Between the trimmed V and J ends, which lost 3 bases and 3 bases, there was a span of 20 bases. The CDR3 reads CASSIISGRGIYTGELFF. CDR3 bases: TGTGCCAGTAGTATTATATCTGGCAGGGGTATCTACACCGGGGAGCTGTTTTTT.

In this sample, this clonotype turned up a few times. V is TRBV5-1 and J is TRBJ1-1; D may be TRBD1 (5 bases). The CDR3 length is 16 residues. With 4 bases removed from V and 4 bases from J, the gap between germline ends came to 20 bases. Germline loops: CDR1 SGHRS, CDR2 YFSETQ. The CDR3 here is CASSPGGWGRATEAFF. CDR3 nucleotide sequence: TGCGCCAGCAGCCCCGGCGGATGGGGCAGGGCCACTGAAGCTTTCTTT.

This clonotype was counted at least ten times. The genes are TRBV5-6 and TRBJ2-5; weak D call: TRBD1 (5 bases). CDR1 SGHDT and CDR2 YYEEEE come from the germline V gene. Trimming shortened V by 0 bases and J by 5 bases, and 8 bases separated the two germline ends. This CDR3 is 13 amino acids long. CDR3 amino acids: CASSLEGVETQYF. The CDR3 nucleotides read TGTGCCAGCAGCTTGGAAGGGGTTGAGACCCAGTACTTC. The variable domain in full, with the rest retrieved from reference TRBV5-6 and TRBJ2-5, is DAGVTQSPTHLIKTRGQQVTLRCSPKSGHDTVSWYQQALGQGPQFIFQYYEEEERQRGNFPDRFSGHQFPNYSSELNVNALLLGDSALYLCASSLEGVETQYFGPGTRLLVL.

This clonotype was seen many times. The rearrangement joins TRBV9 to TRBJ2-7; 8 nucleotides line up with TRBD2. The germline V gene has CDR1 SGDLS and CDR2 YYNGEE. This CDR3 is built from 15 residues. Germline trimming cut 0 bases from V and 5 bases from J; bases unmatched to any gene: 7. CDR3 residues: CASSVGTSPVNEQYF. In nucleotides, the CDR3 is TGTGCCAGCAGCGTAGGGACTAGCCCTGTCAACGAGCAGTACTTC.